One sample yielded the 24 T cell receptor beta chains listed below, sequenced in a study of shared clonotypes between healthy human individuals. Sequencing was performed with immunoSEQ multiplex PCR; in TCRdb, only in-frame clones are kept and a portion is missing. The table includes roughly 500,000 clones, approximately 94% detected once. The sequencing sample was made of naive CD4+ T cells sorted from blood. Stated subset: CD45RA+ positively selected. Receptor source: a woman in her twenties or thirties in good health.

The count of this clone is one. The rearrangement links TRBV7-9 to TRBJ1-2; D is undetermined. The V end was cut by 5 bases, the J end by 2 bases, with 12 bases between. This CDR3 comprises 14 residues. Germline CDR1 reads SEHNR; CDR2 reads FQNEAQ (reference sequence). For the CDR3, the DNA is TGTGCCAGCAGCCCCCGGGAGCTAAACTATGGCTACACCTTC. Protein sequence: CASSPRELNYGYTF.

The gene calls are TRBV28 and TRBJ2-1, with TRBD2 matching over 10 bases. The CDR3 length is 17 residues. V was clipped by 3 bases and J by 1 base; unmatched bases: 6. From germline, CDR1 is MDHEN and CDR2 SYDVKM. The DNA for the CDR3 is TGTGCCAGCAGTTTCCGAGGACTAGCGGCGTCCTACAATGAGCAGTTCTTC. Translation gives CASSFRGLAASYNEQFF.

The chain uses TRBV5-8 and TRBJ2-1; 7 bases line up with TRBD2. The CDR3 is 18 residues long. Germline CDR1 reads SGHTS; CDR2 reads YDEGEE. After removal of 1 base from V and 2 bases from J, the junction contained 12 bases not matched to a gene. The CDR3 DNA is TGTGCCAGCAGCTTGACCGGGGCGGCTAGCGGCACCTACAATGAGCAGTTCTTC. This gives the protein CASSLTGAASGTYNEQFF.

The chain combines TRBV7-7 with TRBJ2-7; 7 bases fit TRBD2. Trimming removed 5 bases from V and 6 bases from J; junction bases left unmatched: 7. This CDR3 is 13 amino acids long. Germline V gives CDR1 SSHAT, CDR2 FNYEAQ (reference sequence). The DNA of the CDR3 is TGTGCCAGCAGCCCCCGGACTAGTGGCGAGCAGTACTTC. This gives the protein CASSPRTSGEQYF.

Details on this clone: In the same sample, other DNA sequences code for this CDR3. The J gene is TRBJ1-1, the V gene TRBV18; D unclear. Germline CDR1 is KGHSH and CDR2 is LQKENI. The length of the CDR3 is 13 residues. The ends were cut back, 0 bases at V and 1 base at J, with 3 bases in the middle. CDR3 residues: CASSPPGNTEAFF. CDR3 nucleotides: TGTGCCAGCTCACCACCGGGGAACACTGAAGCTTTCTTT.

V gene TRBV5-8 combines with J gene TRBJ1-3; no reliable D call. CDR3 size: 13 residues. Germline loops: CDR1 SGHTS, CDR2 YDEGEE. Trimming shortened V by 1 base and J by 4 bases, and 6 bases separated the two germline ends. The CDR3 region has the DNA TGTGCCAGCAGCTTGCAACACGGAAACACCATATATTTT. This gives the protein CASSLQHGNTIYF.

The CDR3: CASSRWLHSYEQYF. As DNA, the CDR3 is TGTGCCAGCAGCCGGTGGCTACACTCCTACGAGCAGTACTTC. The chain is built from TRBV14 and TRBJ2-7; no firm D call. This CDR3 comprises 14 residues. The germline V gene has CDR1 SGHDN and CDR2 FVKESK. V gave up 4 bases and J gave up 0 bases, with 10 bases separating them.

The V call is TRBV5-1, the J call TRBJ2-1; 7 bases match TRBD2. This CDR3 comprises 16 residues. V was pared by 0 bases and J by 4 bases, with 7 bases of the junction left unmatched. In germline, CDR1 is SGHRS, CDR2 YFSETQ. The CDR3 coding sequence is TGCGCCAGCAGCTTGGGTAGCGGGCAGTCTTACAATGAGCAGTTCTTC. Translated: CASSLGSGQSYNEQFF.

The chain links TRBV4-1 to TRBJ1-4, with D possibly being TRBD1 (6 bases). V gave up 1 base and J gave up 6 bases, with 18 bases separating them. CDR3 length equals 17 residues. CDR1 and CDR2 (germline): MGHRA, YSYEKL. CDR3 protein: CASSQVGGGHADEKLFF. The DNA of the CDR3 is TGCGCCAGCAGCCAAGTGGGGGGCGGACACGCGGATGAAAAACTGTTTTTT.

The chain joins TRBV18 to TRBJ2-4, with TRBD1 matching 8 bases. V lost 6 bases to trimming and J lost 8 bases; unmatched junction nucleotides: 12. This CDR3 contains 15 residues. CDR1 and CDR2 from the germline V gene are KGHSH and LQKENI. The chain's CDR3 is CASSLMTGERDIQYF. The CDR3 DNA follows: TGTGCCAGCTCGCTAATGACAGGGGAAAGGGACATTCAGTACTTC.

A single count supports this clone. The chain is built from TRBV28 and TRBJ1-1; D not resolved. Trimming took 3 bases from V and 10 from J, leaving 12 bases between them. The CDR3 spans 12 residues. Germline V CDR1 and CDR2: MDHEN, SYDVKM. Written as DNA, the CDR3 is TGTGCCAGCAGTTTCCCATATAGGGTAGCTTTCTTT. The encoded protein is CASSFPYRVAFF. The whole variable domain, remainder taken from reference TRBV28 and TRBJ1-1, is DVKVTQSSRYLVKRTGEKVFLECVQDMDHENMFWYRQDPGLGLRLIYFSYDVKMKEKGDIPEGYSVSREKKERFSLILESASTNQTSMYLCASSFPYRVAFFGQGTRLTVV.

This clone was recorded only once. The CDR3 sequence: CASSPGHYSGNTIYF. The CDR3, as DNA: TGCGCCAGCAGCCCGGGCCACTACTCTGGAAACACCATATATTTT. J is TRBJ1-3 and V is TRBV5-1; D gene ambiguous. V was shortened by 4 bases and J by 0 bases, with 11 bases between the two germline ends. Germline CDR1 and CDR2: SGHRS and YFSETQ. The CDR3 sequence is 15 residues long. Full variable domain (rest looked up from reference TRBV5-1 and TRBJ1-3): KAGVTQTPRYLIKTRGQQVTLSCSPISGHRSVSWYQQTPGQGLQFLFEYFSETQRNKGNFPGRFSGRQFSNSRSEMNVSTLELGDSALYLCASSPGHYSGNTIYFGEGSWLTVV.

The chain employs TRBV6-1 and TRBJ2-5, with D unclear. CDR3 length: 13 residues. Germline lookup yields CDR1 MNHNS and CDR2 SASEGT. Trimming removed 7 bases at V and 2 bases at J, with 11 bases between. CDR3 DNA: TGTGCCAGCACTCGGATCGGGCAAGAGACCCAGTACTTC. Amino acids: CASTRIGQETQYF.

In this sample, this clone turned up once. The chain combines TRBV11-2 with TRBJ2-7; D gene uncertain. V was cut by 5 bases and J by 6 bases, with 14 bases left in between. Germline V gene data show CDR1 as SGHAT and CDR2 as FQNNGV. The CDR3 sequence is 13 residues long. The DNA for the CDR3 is TGTGCCAGCAGCCGCCTAGGGCGGCGCGAGCAGTACTTC. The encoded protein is CASSRLGRREQYF.

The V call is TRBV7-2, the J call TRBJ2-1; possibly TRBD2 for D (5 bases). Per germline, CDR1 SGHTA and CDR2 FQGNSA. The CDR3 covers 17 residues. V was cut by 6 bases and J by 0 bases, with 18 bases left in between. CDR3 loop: CASSPPAGDSSYNEQFF. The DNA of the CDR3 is TGTGCCAGCAGTCCTCCCGCCGGGGATAGCTCCTACAATGAGCAGTTCTTC.

CDR3: CASSTTIYGYTF. CDR3 DNA sequence: TGTGCCAGCAGTACGACTATCTATGGCTACACCTTC. V gene TRBV28 combines with J gene TRBJ1-2; D is unclear. Deletions cut 5 bases from V and 4 bases from J, with 8 bases between. This CDR3 comprises 12 residues. From germline, CDR1 is MDHEN and CDR2 SYDVKM.

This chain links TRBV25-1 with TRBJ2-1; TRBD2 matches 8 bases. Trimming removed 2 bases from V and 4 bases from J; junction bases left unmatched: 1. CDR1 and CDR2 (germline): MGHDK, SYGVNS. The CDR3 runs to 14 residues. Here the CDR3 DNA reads TGTGCCAGCAGTGAAGAGCGGGAGTACAATGAGCAGTTCTTC. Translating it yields CASSEEREYNEQFF.

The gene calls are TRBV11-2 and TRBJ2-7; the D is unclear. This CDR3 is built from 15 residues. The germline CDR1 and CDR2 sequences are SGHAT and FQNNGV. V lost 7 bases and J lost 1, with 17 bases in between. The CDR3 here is CASTRWSGRSYEQYF. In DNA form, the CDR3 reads TGTGCCAGCACCAGGTGGTCAGGTCGTTCCTACGAGCAGTACTTC.

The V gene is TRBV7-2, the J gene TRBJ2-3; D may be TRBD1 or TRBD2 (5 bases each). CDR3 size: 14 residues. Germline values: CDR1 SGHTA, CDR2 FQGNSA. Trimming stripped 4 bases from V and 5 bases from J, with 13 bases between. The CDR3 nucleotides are TGTGCCAGCAGCTCCGGGACCCCAAGAGATACGCAGTATTTT. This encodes CASSSGTPRDTQYF. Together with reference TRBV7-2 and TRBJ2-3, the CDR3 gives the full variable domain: GAGVSQSPSNKVTEKGKDVELRCDPISGHTALYWYRQSLGQGLEFLIYFQGNSAPDKSGLPSDRFSAERTGGSVSTLTIQRTQQEDSAVYLCASSSGTPRDTQYFGPGTRLTVL.

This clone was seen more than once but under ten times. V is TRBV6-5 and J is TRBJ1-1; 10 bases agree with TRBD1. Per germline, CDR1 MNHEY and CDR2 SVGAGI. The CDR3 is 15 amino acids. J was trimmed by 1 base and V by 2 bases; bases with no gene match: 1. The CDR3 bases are TGTGCCAGCAGTTACAGGGACAGGGGGAACACTGAAGCTTTCTTT. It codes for CASSYRDRGNTEAFF.

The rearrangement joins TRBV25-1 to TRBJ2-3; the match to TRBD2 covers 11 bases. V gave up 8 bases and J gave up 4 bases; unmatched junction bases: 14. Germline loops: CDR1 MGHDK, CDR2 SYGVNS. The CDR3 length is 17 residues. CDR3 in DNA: TGTGCCAGCGGACCTCTAGCGGGAGGTTTGGGTGCAGATACGCAGTATTTT. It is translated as CASGPLAGGLGADTQYF.

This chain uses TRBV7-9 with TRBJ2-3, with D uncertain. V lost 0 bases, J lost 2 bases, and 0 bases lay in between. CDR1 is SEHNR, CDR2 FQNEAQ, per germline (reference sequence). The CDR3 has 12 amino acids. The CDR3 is CASSLATDTQYF. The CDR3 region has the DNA TGTGCCAGCAGCTTAGCCACAGATACGCAGTATTTT.

CDR3 DNA: TGTGCCAGCAGTTATGGGGGTTTCCTAATAAACAATGAGCAGTTCTTC. It yields the protein CASSYGGFLINNEQFF. The chain employs TRBV6-5 and TRBJ2-1; D may match TRBD1 or TRBD2 (5 bases each). This CDR3 has 16 amino acids. Germline CDR1 reads MNHEY; CDR2 reads SVGAGI. Between the trimmed V and J ends, which lost 3 bases and 5 bases, there was a span of 17 bases.

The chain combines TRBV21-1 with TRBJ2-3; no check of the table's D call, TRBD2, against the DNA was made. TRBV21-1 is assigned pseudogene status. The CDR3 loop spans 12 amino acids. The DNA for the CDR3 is TGTGCCAGCAGCCCCCGTCCGGTTACGCAGTATTTT. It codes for CASSPRPVTQYF.